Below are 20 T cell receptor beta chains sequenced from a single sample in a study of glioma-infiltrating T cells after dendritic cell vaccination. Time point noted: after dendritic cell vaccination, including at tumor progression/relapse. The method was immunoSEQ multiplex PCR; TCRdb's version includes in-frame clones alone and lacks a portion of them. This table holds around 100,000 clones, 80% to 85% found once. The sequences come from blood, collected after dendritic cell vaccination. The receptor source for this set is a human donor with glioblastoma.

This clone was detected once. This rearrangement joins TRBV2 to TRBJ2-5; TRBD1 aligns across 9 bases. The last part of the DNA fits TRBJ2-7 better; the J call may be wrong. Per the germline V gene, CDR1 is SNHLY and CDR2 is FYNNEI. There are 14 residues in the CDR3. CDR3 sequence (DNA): TGTGCCAGCCATCGGGACAGGGACTCTTACGAGCAGTACTTC. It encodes CASHRDRDSYEQYF.

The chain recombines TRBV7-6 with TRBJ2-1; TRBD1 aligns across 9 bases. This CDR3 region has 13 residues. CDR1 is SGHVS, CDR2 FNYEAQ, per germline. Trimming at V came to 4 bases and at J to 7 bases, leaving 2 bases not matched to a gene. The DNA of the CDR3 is TGTGCCAGCAGCTCGGGGACAGGGAATGAGCAGTTCTTC. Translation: CASSSGTGNEQFF. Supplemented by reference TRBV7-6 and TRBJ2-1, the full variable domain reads GAGVSQSPRYKVTKRGQDVALRCDPISGHVSLYWYRQALGQGPEFLTYFNYEAQQDKSGLPNDRFSAERPEGSISTLTIQRTEQRDSAMYRCASSSGTGNEQFFGPGTRLTVL.

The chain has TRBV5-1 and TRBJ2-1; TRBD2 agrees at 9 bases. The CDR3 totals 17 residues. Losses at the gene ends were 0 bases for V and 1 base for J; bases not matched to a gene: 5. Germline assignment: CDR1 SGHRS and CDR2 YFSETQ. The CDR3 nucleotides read TGCGCCAGCAGCTTGGAGGCGGGGGGGCCGTCCTACAATGAGCAGTTCTTC. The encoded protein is CASSLEAGGPSYNEQFF.

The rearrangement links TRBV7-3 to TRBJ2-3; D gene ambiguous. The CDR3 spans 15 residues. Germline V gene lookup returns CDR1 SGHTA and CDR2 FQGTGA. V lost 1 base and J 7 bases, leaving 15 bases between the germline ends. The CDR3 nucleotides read TGTGCCAGCAGCTTAAACTCACCACCGAGGAATACGCAGTATTTT. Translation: CASSLNSPPRNTQYF.

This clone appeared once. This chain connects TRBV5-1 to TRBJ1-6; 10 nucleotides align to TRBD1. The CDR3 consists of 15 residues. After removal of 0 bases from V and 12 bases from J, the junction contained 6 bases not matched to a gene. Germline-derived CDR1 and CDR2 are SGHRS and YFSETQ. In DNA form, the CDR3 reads TGCGCCAGCAGCTTGGAGGGGGACAGGGGTAAACCCCTCCACTTT. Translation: CASSLEGDRGKPLHF. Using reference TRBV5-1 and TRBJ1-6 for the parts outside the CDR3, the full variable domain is KAGVTQTPRYLIKTRGQQVTLSCSPISGHRSVSWYQQTPGQGLQFLFEYFSETQRNKGNFPGRFSGRQFSNSRSEMNVSTLELGDSALYLCASSLEGDRGKPLHFGNGTRLTVT.

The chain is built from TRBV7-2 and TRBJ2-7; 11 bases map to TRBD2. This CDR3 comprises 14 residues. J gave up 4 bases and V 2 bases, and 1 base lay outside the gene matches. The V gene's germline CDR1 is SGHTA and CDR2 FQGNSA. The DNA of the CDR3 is TGTGCCAGCAGCTTATGGACTAGCGGGTACGAGCAGTACTTC. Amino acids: CASSLWTSGYEQYF.

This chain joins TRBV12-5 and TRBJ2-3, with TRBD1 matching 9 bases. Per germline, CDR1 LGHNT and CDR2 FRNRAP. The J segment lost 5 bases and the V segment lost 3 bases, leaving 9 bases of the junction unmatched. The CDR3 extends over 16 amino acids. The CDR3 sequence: CASGLPLQGAGDTQYF. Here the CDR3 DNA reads TGTGCTAGTGGTTTACCCTTACAGGGGGCCGGAGATACGCAGTATTTT.

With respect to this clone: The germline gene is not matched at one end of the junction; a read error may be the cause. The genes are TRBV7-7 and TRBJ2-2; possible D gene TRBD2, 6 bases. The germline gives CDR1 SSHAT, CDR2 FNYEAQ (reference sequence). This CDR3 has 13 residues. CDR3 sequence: CASSQGLTGELFF. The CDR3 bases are TGTGCTAGCAGCCAGGGACTTACCGGGGAGCTGTTTTTT.

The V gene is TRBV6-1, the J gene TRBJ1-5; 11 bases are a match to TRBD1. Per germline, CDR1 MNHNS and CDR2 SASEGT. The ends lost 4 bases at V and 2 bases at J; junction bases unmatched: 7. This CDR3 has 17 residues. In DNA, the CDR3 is TGTGCCAGCAGTGCGAAAGGGACAGGGGGGGGCAATCAGCCCCAGCATTTT. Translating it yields CASSAKGTGGGNQPQHF.

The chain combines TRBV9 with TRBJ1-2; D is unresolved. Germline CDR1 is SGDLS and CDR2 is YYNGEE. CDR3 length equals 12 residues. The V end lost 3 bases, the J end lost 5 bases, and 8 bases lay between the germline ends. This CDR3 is CASSALGYGYTF. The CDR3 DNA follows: TGTGCCAGCAGCGCCCTAGGTTATGGCTACACCTTC.

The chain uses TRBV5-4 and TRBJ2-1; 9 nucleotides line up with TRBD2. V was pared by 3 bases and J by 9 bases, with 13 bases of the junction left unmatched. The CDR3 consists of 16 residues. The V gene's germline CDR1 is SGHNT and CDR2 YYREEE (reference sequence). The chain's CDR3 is CASSYGDAGGFGEQFF. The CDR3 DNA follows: TGTGCCAGCAGCTATGGGGACGCGGGGGGGTTCGGTGAGCAGTTCTTC.

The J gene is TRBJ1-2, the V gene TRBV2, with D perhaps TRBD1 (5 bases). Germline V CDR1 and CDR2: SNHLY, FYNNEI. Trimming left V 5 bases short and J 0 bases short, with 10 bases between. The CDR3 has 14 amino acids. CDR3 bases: TGTGCCAGCAGTAGACAGCCAACTAACTATGGCTACACCTTC. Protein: CASSRQPTNYGYTF.

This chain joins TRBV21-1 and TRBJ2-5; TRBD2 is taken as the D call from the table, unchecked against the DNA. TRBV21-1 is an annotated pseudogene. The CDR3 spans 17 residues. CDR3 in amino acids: CASIFPGTSVCDGTQYF. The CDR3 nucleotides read TGTGCCAGCATCTTCCCCGGGACTAGCGTATGCGACGGGACCCAGTACTTC.

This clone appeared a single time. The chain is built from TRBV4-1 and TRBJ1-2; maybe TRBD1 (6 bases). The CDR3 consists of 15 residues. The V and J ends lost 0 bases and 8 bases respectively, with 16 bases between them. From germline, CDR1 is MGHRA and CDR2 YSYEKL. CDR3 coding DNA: TGCGCCAGCAGCCAAGATCGGGACACCGGGGAGGGCTACACCTTC. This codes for CASSQDRDTGEGYTF.

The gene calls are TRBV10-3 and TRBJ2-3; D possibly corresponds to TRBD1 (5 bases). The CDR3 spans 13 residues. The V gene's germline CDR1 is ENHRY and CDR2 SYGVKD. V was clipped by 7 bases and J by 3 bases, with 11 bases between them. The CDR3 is CAIKKDRTDTQYF. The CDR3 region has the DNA TGTGCCATCAAGAAAGACAGAACAGATACGCAGTATTTT.

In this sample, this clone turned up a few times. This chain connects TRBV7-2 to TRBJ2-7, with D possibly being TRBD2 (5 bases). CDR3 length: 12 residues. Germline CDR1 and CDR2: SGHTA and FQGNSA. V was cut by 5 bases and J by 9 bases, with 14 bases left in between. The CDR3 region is CASSPGSGVQYF. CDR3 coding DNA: TGTGCCAGCAGCCCGGGGAGTGGTGTGCAGTACTTC.

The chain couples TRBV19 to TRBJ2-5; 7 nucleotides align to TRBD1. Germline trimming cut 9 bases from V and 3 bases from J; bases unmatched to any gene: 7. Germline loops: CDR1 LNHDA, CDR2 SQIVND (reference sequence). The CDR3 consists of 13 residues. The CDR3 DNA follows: TGTGCCAGCTCACAGGGGAATGAAGAGACCCAGTACTTC. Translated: CASSQGNEETQYF.

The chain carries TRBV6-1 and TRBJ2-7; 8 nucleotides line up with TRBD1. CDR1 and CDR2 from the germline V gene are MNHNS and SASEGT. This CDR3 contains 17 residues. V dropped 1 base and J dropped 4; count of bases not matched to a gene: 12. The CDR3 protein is CASSEEPPQGARYEQYF. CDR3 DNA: TGTGCCAGCAGTGAAGAACCCCCGCAGGGGGCCCGTTACGAGCAGTACTTC.

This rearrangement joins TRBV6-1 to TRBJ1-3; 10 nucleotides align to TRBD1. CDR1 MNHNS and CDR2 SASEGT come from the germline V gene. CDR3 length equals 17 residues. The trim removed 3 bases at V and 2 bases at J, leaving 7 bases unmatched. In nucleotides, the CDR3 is TGTGCCAGCAGTGAGATCAGACAGGGGGCCACTGGAAACACCATATATTTT. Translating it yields CASSEIRQGATGNTIYF.

The CDR3: CASSQAGLSREQYF. CDR3 coding DNA: TGTGCCAGCAGCCAAGCAGGGCTATCCCGCGAGCAGTACTTC. The V gene is TRBV16, the J gene TRBJ2-7; possibly TRBD1 for D (5 bases). V was trimmed by 2 bases and J by 6 bases, leaving 14 bases between them. The CDR3 totals 14 residues. Germline loops: CDR1 KGHSY, CDR2 FQNENV. Drawing the rest from reference TRBV16 and TRBJ2-7, the complete variable domain is GEEVAQTPKHLVRGEGQKAKLYCAPIKGHSYVFWYQQVLKNEFKFLISFQNENVFDETGMPKERFSAKCLPNSPCSLEIQATKLEDSAVYFCASSQAGLSREQYFGPGTRLTVT.